The 27 T cell receptor beta chains presented below share a single source sample, sequenced in a study of cytomegalovirus exposure and HLA in healthy donors. The PCR ran on 60 Vbeta and 13 Jbeta primers. Profiled with immunoSEQ multiplex PCR; TCRdb holds only in-frame clones, not every one. The repertoire has tens of thousands of clones, around 77% of them found once; the top ten carry 3.7%. Sequencing was performed on PBMCs. The receptors derive from a man aged 25-45 years in good health and CMV-seronegative.

This clone was detected a few times. This chain joins TRBV11-2 and TRBJ2-7; D not certain. Trimming shortened V by 2 bases and J by 6 bases, and 14 bases separated the two germline ends. The CDR3 consists of 14 residues. Germline CDR1 and CDR2: SGHAT and FQNNGV. The CDR3 bases are TGTGCCAGCAGCTTATCGTACCCACCCGGCGAGCAGTACTTC. It is translated as CASSLSYPPGEQYF.

J is TRBJ1-1 and V is TRBV5-8, with D unresolved. Germline CDR1 reads SGHTS; CDR2 reads YDEGEE. This CDR3 has 14 residues. Between the trimmed V and J ends, which lost 4 bases and 0 bases, there was a span of 10 bases. CDR3: CASSGDGMNTEAFF. CDR3 DNA: TGTGCCAGCAGCGGAGACGGGATGAACACTGAAGCTTTCTTT.

The rearrangement joins TRBV6-1 to TRBJ2-3; possible D gene TRBD1, 5 bases. Trimming took 2 bases from V and 3 from J, leaving 12 bases between them. Looked up from germline, CDR1 is MNHNS and CDR2 is SASEGT. The CDR3 consists of 15 residues. The CDR3 protein is CASSEQGGWTDTQYF. The CDR3 bases are TGTGCCAGCAGTGAACAGGGTGGCTGGACAGATACGCAGTATTTT.

V gene TRBV6-5 combines with J gene TRBJ2-3, with 11 bases identical to TRBD1. V was pared by 5 bases and J by 8 bases, with 6 bases of the junction left unmatched. This CDR3 is built from 14 residues. Germline V gene data show CDR1 as MNHEY and CDR2 as SVGAGI. The CDR3 nucleotides read TGTGCCAGCAGTCCCGGGACAGGGGGAGGTACGCAGTATTTT. Translating gives CASSPGTGGGTQYF.

Only a few counts were recorded for this clone. V usage is TRBV6-5 and J usage is TRBJ1-1, with 8 bases aligning to TRBD1. V dropped 0 bases and J dropped 6; count of bases not matched to a gene: 9. This CDR3 has 16 residues. Germline V gene data show CDR1 as MNHEY and CDR2 as SVGAGI. For the CDR3, the DNA is TGTGCCAGCAGTTACTCGTTAGCAGGGGGCTCTGCTGAAGCTTTCTTT. Its protein is CASSYSLAGGSAEAFF.

The chain combines TRBV10-3 with TRBJ2-7; tentatively, D is TRBD2 (6 bases). There are 16 residues in the CDR3. The V gene's germline CDR1 is ENHRY and CDR2 SYGVKD. V gave up 6 bases and J gave up 3 bases, with 21 bases separating them. The CDR3 DNA reads as TGTGCCATCAGAGGCGGGAAAGGAGTAGGGATCTACGAGCAGTACTTC. Its protein is CAIRGGKGVGIYEQYF.

The rearrangement joins TRBV5-1 to TRBJ2-1, with a tentative D call TRBD2 (5 bases). CDR3 length: 13 amino acids. V was shortened by 4 bases and J by 4 bases, with 9 bases between the two germline ends. CDR1 SGHRS and CDR2 YFSETQ come from the germline V gene. The DNA for the CDR3 is TGCGCCAGCAGCCCTGGACTGTACAATGAGCAGTTCTTC. Its protein product is CASSPGLYNEQFF.

The V call is TRBV28, the J call TRBJ2-3; 8 bases fit TRBD2. J lost 0 bases, V lost 3 bases, and 2 bases had no gene match. CDR1 and CDR2 from the germline V gene are MDHEN and SYDVKM. The CDR3 loop spans 15 amino acids. The CDR3 bases are TGTGCCAGCAGTTTTCAGCGGGAGAGCACAGATACGCAGTATTTT. This sequence encodes CASSFQRESTDTQYF.

The chain uses TRBV29-1 and TRBJ2-5; D is possibly TRBD2 (5 bases). With 4 bases removed from V and 2 bases from J, the gap between germline ends came to 8 bases. Germline-derived CDR1 and CDR2 are SQVTM and ANQGSEA. The CDR3 spans 12 residues. CDR3 in DNA: TGCAGCGTTGGGGGAGAGCAAGAGACCCAGTACTTC. Translation gives CSVGGEQETQYF.

The rearrangement uses TRBV19 and TRBJ2-5; 8 bases agree with TRBD1. From germline, CDR1 is LNHDA and CDR2 SQIVND (reference sequence). There are 15 residues in the CDR3. With V trimmed by 1 base and J by 1 base, 2 bases remained unmatched. This chain's CDR3 is CASSIGGTGQETQYF. The CDR3 DNA follows: TGTGCCAGTAGTATAGGCGGGACAGGCCAAGAGACCCAGTACTTC.

The V gene is TRBV30, the J gene TRBJ1-6; D ambiguous. Germline assignment: CDR1 GTSNPN and CDR2 SVGIG (reference sequence). CDR3 size: 13 residues. V shed 3 bases and J shed 14 bases, with 17 bases lying between them. CDR3 region: CAWSGGRRRALHF. The DNA for the CDR3 is TGTGCCTGGAGCGGCGGACGGCGGCGGGCCCTCCACTTT. Based on the CDR3 plus reference TRBV30 and TRBJ1-6, the full variable domain is SQTIHQWPATLVQPVGSPLSLECTVEGTSNPNLYWYRQAAGRGLQLLFYSVGIGQISSEVPQNLSASRPQDRQFILSSKKLLLSDSGFYLCAWSGGRRRALHFGNGTRLTVT.

This clone has just a few counts. This sequence joins TRBV4-3 and TRBJ1-4, with 10 positions matching TRBD1. This CDR3 is built from 15 residues. Germline lookup yields CDR1 LGHNA and CDR2 YSLEER. The trim removed 6 bases at V and 7 bases at J, leaving 8 bases unmatched. For the CDR3, the DNA is TGCGCCAGCAGTAAAAGGGGACAGGGGAGTGAAAAACTGTTTTTT. Its translation is CASSKRGQGSEKLFF.

The chain combines TRBV5-1 with TRBJ1-1; 7 bases align to TRBD1. This CDR3 region has 14 residues. Germline CDR1 and CDR2: SGHRS and YFSETQ. V gave up 3 bases and J gave up 1 base; unmatched junction bases: 3. CDR3: CASSSTGTNTEAFF. The CDR3 coding sequence is TGCGCCAGCAGCTCGACAGGGACGAACACTGAAGCTTTCTTT.

V usage is TRBV4-1 and J usage is TRBJ1-1; no clear D. Germline V gene lookup returns CDR1 MGHRA and CDR2 YSYEKL. The CDR3 spans 13 residues. V was clipped by 4 bases and J by 4 bases, with 10 bases between them. The CDR3 is CASSRGGSTEAFF. In DNA, the CDR3 is TGCGCCAGCAGCCGCGGAGGTAGCACTGAAGCTTTCTTT.

J is TRBJ2-5 and V is TRBV10-3; TRBD2 is a possible D gene (6 bases). The CDR3 is 15 amino acids. V was pared by 6 bases and J by 2 bases, with 16 bases between. Per the germline V gene, CDR1 is ENHRY and CDR2 is SYGVKD. Here the CDR3 DNA reads TGTGCCATCAGCCCGGGACTGGTCCAACAAGAGACCCAGTACTTC. It specifies CAISPGLVQQETQYF.

This chain joins TRBV29-1 and TRBJ1-2; D possibly corresponds to TRBD1 (5 bases). The CDR3 loop spans 12 amino acids. Trimming shortened V by 8 bases and J by 4 bases, and 14 bases separated the two germline ends. Per germline, CDR1 SQVTM and CDR2 ANQGSEA. Written as DNA, the CDR3 is TGCAGCATATGGGCAGGGCCCTATGGCTACACCTTC. This gives the protein CSIWAGPYGYTF.

This clone was counted only a few times. V and J are TRBV18 and TRBJ1-1, with a tentative D call TRBD1 (6 bases). CDR3 length: 16 amino acids. V lost 7 bases to trimming and J lost 0 bases, with 18 bases between them. Per the germline V gene, CDR1 is KGHSH and CDR2 is LQKENI. The CDR3 nucleotides are TGTGCCAGCTTACCCAGTGATGACAGGATGAACACTGAAGCTTTCTTT. Protein sequence: CASLPSDDRMNTEAFF.

The gene calls are TRBV5-1 and TRBJ1-1; a possible D gene is TRBD1 (5 bases). Germline V lookup: CDR1 SGHRS, CDR2 YFSETQ. The CDR3 has 14 amino acids. Trimming removed 3 bases at V and 1 base at J, with 10 bases between. The CDR3: CASSSGHQNTEAFF. CDR3 DNA: TGCGCCAGCAGCTCCGGACATCAGAACACTGAAGCTTTCTTT.

V usage is TRBV7-9 and J usage is TRBJ2-1; TRBD2 agrees at 10 bases. The CDR3 is 16 residues long. The junction had 9 bases not matched to a gene; V was cut back by 7 bases and J by 3 bases. Germline-derived CDR1 and CDR2 are SEHNR and FQNEAQ (reference sequence). In nucleotides, the CDR3 is TGTGCCAGCACCCCCACCGGGACTAGCGTCTACAATGAGCAGTTCTTC. It specifies CASTPTGTSVYNEQFF.

The chain uses TRBV30 and TRBJ2-1; TRBD2 matches at 7 bases. The CDR3 contains 14 residues. Germline V gene lookup returns CDR1 GTSNPN and CDR2 SVGIG (reference sequence). V was clipped by 0 bases and J by 7 bases; unmatched bases: 6. The DNA of the CDR3 is TGTGCCTGGAGTGTAGGCTTGGGGGGGAATGAGCAGTTCTTC. Amino acid sequence: CAWSVGLGGNEQFF.

The chain joins TRBV4-3 to TRBJ1-5; D unclear. CDR1 LGHNA and CDR2 YSLEER come from the germline V gene. The length of the CDR3 is 14 residues. Between the trimmed V and J ends, which lost 4 bases and 5 bases, there was a span of 12 bases. CDR3 bases: TGCGCCAGCAGCCGCGAGTTTAACTATCAGCCCCAGCATTTT. It is translated as CASSREFNYQPQHF.

The chain employs TRBV5-4 and TRBJ1-5; 8 positions agree with TRBD1. The germline V gene encodes CDR1 SGHNT and CDR2 YYREEE (reference sequence). J lost 1 base, V lost 2 bases, and 2 bases had no gene match. The CDR3 runs 15 residues. The CDR3 nucleotides read TGTGCCAGCAGCTTAGGGACAGGCAGCAATCAGCCCCAGCATTTT. Its translation: CASSLGTGSNQPQHF. The whole variable domain, filled in from reference TRBV5-4 and TRBJ1-5, reads ETGVTQSPTHLIKTRGQQVTLRCSSQSGHNTVSWYQQALGQGPQFIFQYYREEENGRGNFPPRFSGLQFPNYSSELNVNALELDDSALYLCASSLGTGSNQPQHFGDGTRLSIL.

As for this clone: Sequence at one end of the junction differs from germline and may be a read error. The chain combines TRBV7-9 with TRBJ2-1; 9 nucleotides align to TRBD1. Germline loops: CDR1 SEHNR, CDR2 FQNEAQ (reference sequence). The CDR3 runs to 15 residues. CDR3 coding DNA: TGTTCCAGCAGCGGATCGGGACAGGGACACAATGAGCAGTTCTTC. It is translated as CSSSGSGQGHNEQFF.

The chain employs TRBV28 and TRBJ1-2; D ambiguous. Trimming removed 5 bases at V and 4 bases at J, with 11 bases between. CDR1 MDHEN and CDR2 SYDVKM come from the germline V gene. CDR3 length: 13 amino acids. The CDR3 DNA follows: TGTGCCAGCAGTCTTGACCGGAGCTATGGCTACACCTTC. Amino acid sequence: CASSLDRSYGYTF.

The rearrangement joins TRBV5-4 to TRBJ1-2; D remains unclear. The V gene's germline CDR1 is SGHNT and CDR2 YYREEE (reference sequence). V was pared by 0 bases and J by 8 bases, with 14 bases between. The CDR3 is 14 amino acids. The chain's CDR3 is CASSLARSTLGYTF. The CDR3, as DNA: TGTGCCAGCAGCTTGGCCCGGAGCACTTTAGGCTACACCTTC.

J is TRBJ2-1 and V is TRBV4-2, with 7 bases identical to TRBD2. Trimming removed 0 bases from V and 7 bases from J; junction bases left unmatched: 12. The germline CDR1 and CDR2 sequences are LGHNA and YNFKEQ. This CDR3 region has 17 residues. CDR3 protein: CASSQEAGRAVWNEQFF. The CDR3, as DNA: TGTGCCAGCAGCCAAGAAGCGGGGCGGGCCGTGTGGAATGAGCAGTTCTTC.

The chain links TRBV11-1 to TRBJ2-7; the match to TRBD2 covers 7 bases. After removal of 2 bases from V and 4 bases from J, the junction contained 5 bases not matched to a gene. The CDR3 runs to 14 residues. The V gene's germline CDR1 is SGHAT and CDR2 FQDESV (reference sequence). The CDR3 reads CASSLTGGEYEQYF. CDR3 DNA sequence: TGTGCCAGCAGCTTAACGGGAGGCGAGTACGAGCAGTACTTC.